The rows below give T cell receptor beta chains drawn from one sample of a study of T cell repertoires in cytomegalovirus infection. One entry per CDR3 protein results from TCRdb running MiXCR on the reads. The sample lists under 150,000 distinct CDR3 sequences, 20% to 30% occurring once. Which antigens these TCRs recognize remains unknown. Material for sequencing was PBMCs, sequenced either directly or after in vitro stimulation (not recorded which). These receptors all stem from a human donor in good health (CMV status not recorded). Some clones in this sample may be carry-over from other donors' samples. CDR3s include the opening cysteine and the closing phenylalanine or tryptophan. Fields, in order: J gene, V gene, clone size, D gene, CDR3 protein, CDR3 DNA. The D gene is left open where the match is weak. Size values are once, few and many counts, or a class for expanded clones, and some rows have none.

>TRBJ1-5|TRBV28|few|.
CASSWGSAQGNQPQHF
TGTGCCAGCAGTTGGGGGTCGGCCCAGGGTAATCAGCCCCAGCATTTT
>TRBJ2-5|TRBV5-4|many|TRBD2
CASGPGGNGETQYF
TGTGCCAGCGGGCCCGGGGGGAACGGAGAGACCCAGTACTTC
>TRBJ1-1|TRBV27|few|TRBD1
CASSFATGFLTEAFF
TGTGCCAGCAGTTTTGCGACAGGGTTTTTAACTGAAGCTTTCTTT
>TRBJ1-2|TRBV6-2/TRBV6-3|.|.
CASSEGLSYGYTF
TGTGCCAGCAGCGAGGGACTGAGCTATGGCTACACCTTC
>TRBJ1-6|TRBV7-4|.|.
CASSLADRAPLHF
TGTGCCAGCAGCTTAGCGGACCGGGCACCCCTCCACTTT
>TRBJ2-1|TRBV20-1|few|.
CSASGAVSYNEQFF
TGCAGTGCTAGTGGGGCGGTATCCTACAATGAGCAGTTCTTC
>TRBJ1-5|TRBV6-6|few|.
CASSSGTSQPQHF
TGTGCCAGCAGTTCAGGCACCAGTCAGCCCCAGCATTTT
>TRBJ1-5|TRBV10-3|few|TRBD1
CAISQTGGGQPQHF
TGTGCCATCAGTCAGACAGGGGGTGGCCAGCCCCAGCATTTT
>TRBJ2-1|TRBV3-1|few|TRBD2
CASSQELAGSYNEQFF
TGTGCCAGCAGCCAAGAACTAGCGGGAAGTTACAATGAGCAGTTCTTC
>TRBJ1-1|TRBV7-2|many|.
CASSLADTPWAEAFF
TGTGCCAGCAGCTTAGCCGACACCCCGTGGGCTGAAGCTTTCTTT
>TRBJ2-2|TRBV10-3|.|.
CAIATAPRFGAGELFF
TGTGCCATCGCAACCGCGCCGAGATTTGGCGCCGGGGAGCTGTTTTTT
>TRBJ2-2|TRBV6-2/TRBV6-3|.|.
CASSSLFLERPNTGELFF
TGTGCCAGCAGTTCTTTATTTTTGGAGCGACCTAACACCGGGGAGCTGTTTTTT
>TRBJ1-2|TRBV12-3/TRBV12-4|.|.
CASSPGTDRYGYTF
TGTGCCAGCAGTCCAGGGACTGACCGCTATGGCTACACCTTC
>TRBJ1-6|TRBV7-9|many|.
CASSSGGGRQSPLHF
TGTGCCAGCAGCTCAGGAGGGGGTCGTCAGTCACCCCTCCACTTT
>TRBJ1-5|TRBV12-3/TRBV12-4|.|TRBD1
CAGSSAGQGDQPQHF
TGTGCCGGCAGTTCGGCCGGACAGGGTGACCAGCCCCAGCATTTT
>TRBJ1-4|TRBV12-3/TRBV12-4|few|TRBD1
CASSPLDRGREKLFF
TGTGCCAGCAGTCCCCTCGACAGGGGGCGTGAAAAACTGTTTTTT
>TRBJ2-3|TRBV7-9|.|TRBD2
CASSQAGGGRDTQYF
TGTGCCAGCAGCCAAGCGGGAGGAGGGCGGGATACGCAGTATTTT
>TRBJ1-1|TRBV12-3/TRBV12-4|few|.
CASRRRANTEAFF
TGTGCCAGCCGACGGCGGGCGAACACTGAAGCTTTCTTT
>TRBJ1-2|TRBV29-1|few|TRBD1
CSVGQENYGYTF
TGCAGCGTCGGACAGGAAAACTATGGCTACACCTTC
>TRBJ2-5|TRBV5-4|few|.
CASSSTGGKETQYF
TGTGCCAGCAGCTCAACAGGAGGTAAAGAGACCCAGTACTTC
>TRBJ2-7|TRBV12-5|few|TRBD2
CASGLALAGGPYEQYF
TGTGCTAGTGGTTTGGCCCTAGCGGGAGGGCCCTACGAGCAGTACTTC
>TRBJ2-4|TRBV3-1|.|TRBD1
CASSSEPTGPKNIQYF
TGTGCCAGCAGCTCCGAACCGACAGGGCCAAAAAACATTCAGTACTTC
>TRBJ1-2|TRBV7-9|.|TRBD1
CASSLGKQDYRGFYGYTF
TGTGCCAGCAGCTTAGGGAAGCAAGACTACAGGGGTTTCTATGGCTACACCTTC
>TRBJ1-2|TRBV6-1|.|.
CASRDVLDGYTF
TGTGCCAGCAGGGACGTCCTTGATGGCTACACCTTC
>TRBJ1-1|TRBV7-2|many|.
CASSPQAGWPNTEAFF
TGTGCCAGCAGCCCCCAGGCGGGGTGGCCTAACACTGAAGCTTTCTTT
>TRBJ2-1|TRBV7-9|few|TRBD2
CASSLGSGKYNEQFF
TGTGCCAGCAGCTTAGGTAGCGGGAAGTACAATGAGCAGTTCTTC
>TRBJ2-1|TRBV11-2|.|TRBD1
CASSSIRTGTLFF
TGTGCCAGCAGCTCGATCCGGACAGGGACGCTGTTCTTC
>TRBJ2-1|TRBV7-6|.|TRBD2
CASSLELAGGSNEQFF
TGTGCCAGCAGCTTAGAGCTAGCGGGAGGGTCCAATGAGCAGTTCTTC
>TRBJ2-7|TRBV6-2/TRBV6-3|few|.
CASNARLEIYEQYF
TGTGCCAGCAACGCCCGACTAGAGATCTACGAGCAGTACTTC
>TRBJ2-6|TRBV2|.|.
CASSETAGANVLTF
TGTGCCAGCAGTGAGACAGCTGGGGCCAACGTCCTGACTTTC
>TRBJ1-5|TRBV6-6|few|.
CASRPPNYSNQPQHF
TGTGCCAGCAGACCCCCTAATTATAGCAATCAGCCCCAGCATTTT
>TRBJ1-4|TRBV5-1|.|TRBD1
CASRDNRGPNEKLFF
TGCGCCAGCAGGGATAACAGGGGGCCTAATGAAAAACTGTTTTTT
>TRBJ2-2|TRBV7-8|many|.
CASSRLGTGELFF
TGTGCCAGCAGCAGACTGGGCACCGGGGAGCTGTTTTTT
>TRBJ2-1|TRBV12-3/TRBV12-4|.|.
CASSFGTATWEQFF
TGTGCCAGCAGTTTTGGGACGGCTACCTGGGAGCAGTTCTTC
>TRBJ1-1|TRBV24-1|.|.
CATGAMVPEAFF
TGTGCCACGGGCGCTATGGTACCTGAAGCTTTCTTT
>TRBJ2-1|TRBV6-2/TRBV6-3|many|TRBD2
CATRTEERGGSYNEQFF
TGTGCCACCCGAACCGAAGAGCGGGGGGGCTCCTACAATGAGCAGTTCTTC
>TRBJ2-1|TRBV10-3|few|TRBD2
CAIRPSGRLNEQFF
TGTGCCATACGACCCAGCGGGAGGCTCAATGAGCAGTTCTTC
>TRBJ2-3|TRBV12-3/TRBV12-4|.|TRBD2
CASSQTGTSFDTQYF
TGTGCCAGCAGTCAAACCGGGACTAGTTTCGATACGCAGTATTTT